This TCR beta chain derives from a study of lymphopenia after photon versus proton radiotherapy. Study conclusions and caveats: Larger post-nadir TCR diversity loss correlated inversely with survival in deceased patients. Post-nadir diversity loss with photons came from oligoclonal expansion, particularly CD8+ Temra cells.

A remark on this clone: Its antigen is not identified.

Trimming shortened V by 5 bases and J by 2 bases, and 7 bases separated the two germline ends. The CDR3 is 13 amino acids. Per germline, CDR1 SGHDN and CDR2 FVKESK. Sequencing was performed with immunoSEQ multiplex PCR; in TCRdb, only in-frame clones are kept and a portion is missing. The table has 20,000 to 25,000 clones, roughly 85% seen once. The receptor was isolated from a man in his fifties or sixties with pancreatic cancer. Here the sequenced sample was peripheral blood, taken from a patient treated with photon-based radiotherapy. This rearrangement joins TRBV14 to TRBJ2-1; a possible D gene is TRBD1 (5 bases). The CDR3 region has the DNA TGTGCCAGCAGCAGACAGACCTACAATGAGCAGTTCTTC. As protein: CASSRQTYNEQFF.